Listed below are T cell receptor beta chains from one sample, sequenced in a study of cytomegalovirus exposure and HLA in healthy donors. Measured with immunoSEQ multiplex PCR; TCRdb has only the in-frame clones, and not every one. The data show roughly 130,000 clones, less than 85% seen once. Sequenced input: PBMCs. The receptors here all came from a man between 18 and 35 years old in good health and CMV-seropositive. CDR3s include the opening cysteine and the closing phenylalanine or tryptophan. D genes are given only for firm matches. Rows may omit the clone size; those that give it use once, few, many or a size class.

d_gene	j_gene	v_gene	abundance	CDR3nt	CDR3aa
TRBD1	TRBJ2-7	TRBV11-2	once	TGTGCCAGCAGTTCCGGACAGGTGGGTCACTACGAGCAGTACTTC	CASSSGQVGHYEQYF
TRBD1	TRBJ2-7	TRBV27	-	TGTGCCAGCAGAAGGACAGGGGGATTTGGGGAGCAGTACTTC	CASRRTGGFGEQYF
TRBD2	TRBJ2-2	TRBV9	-	TGTGCCAGCAGCCGGACTAGCGGGATGTTTGACACCGGGGAGCTGTTTTTT	CASSRTSGMFDTGELFF
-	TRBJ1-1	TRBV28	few	TGTGCCAGCAGTTCAGGGGAAATGAACACTGAAGCTTTCTTT	CASSSGEMNTEAFF
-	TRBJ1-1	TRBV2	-	TGTGCCAGCAAGCCCGGACAGACAATGAACACTGAAGCTTTCTTT	CASKPGQTMNTEAFF
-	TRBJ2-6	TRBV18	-	TGTGCCAGCTCACCACGTAGGACACGCTCCCCTGGGGCCAACGTCCTGACTTTC	CASSPRRTRSPGANVLTF
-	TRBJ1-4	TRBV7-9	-	TGTGCCAGCAGTGCGGCCCTCGGAACTAATGAAAAACTGTTTTTT	CASSAALGTNEKLFF
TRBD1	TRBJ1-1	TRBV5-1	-	TGCGCCAGCAGCTTAACAGGGGGCACTGAAGCTTTCTTT	CASSLTGGTEAFF
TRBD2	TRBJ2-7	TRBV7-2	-	TGTGCCAGCAGCTCCCCGACTAGCGTGTTTTACGAGCAGTACTTC	CASSSPTSVFYEQYF
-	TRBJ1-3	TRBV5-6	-	TGTGCCAGCAGCTTGCTAAGAGACTCTGGAAACACCATATATTTT	CASSLLRDSGNTIYF
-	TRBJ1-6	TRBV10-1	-	TGCGCCAGCTCCGGGGGGCCCCATAATTCACCCCTCCACTTT	CASSGGPHNSPLHF
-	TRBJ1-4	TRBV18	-	TGTGCCAGCTCATCATTAGCAACTAATGAAAAACTGTTTTTT	CASSSLATNEKLFF
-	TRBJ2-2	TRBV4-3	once	TGCGCCAGCAGCCAAGTGTGGTGGGGGCAGGCCGGCACCGGGGAGCTGTTTTTT	CASSQVWWGQAGTGELFF
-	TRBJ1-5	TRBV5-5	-	TGTGCCAGCAGCTTGTCAGGGAATCAGCCCCAGCATTTT	CASSLSGNQPQHF
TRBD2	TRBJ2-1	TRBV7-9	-	TGTGCCAGCAGCCCCGGCGGGAGCGGTGAGCAGTTCTTC	CASSPGGSGEQFF
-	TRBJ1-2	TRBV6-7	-	TGTGCCAGCAGTTACCCCAGTCGGGGGATCGAGGGCTACACCTTC	CASSYPSRGIEGYTF
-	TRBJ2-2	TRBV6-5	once	TGTGCCAGCAGTCCACAGGGTGGGGACACCGGGGAGCTGTTTTTT	CASSPQGGDTGELFF
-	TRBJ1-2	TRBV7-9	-	TGTGCCAGCAGCTTTGAGACTGGTGGCTACACCTTC	CASSFETGGYTF
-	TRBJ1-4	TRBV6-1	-	TGTGCCAGCAGTGAATCGGGCGGGGGTGAAAAACTGTTTTTT	CASSESGGGEKLFF
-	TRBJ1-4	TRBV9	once	TGTGCCAGCAGCGCAGGGATTTCAACTAATGAAAAACTGTTTTTT	CASSAGISTNEKLFF
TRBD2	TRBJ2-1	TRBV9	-	TGTGCCAGCAGCCCCCTTGGGGGGGCCTACAATGAGCAGTTCTTC	CASSPLGGAYNEQFF
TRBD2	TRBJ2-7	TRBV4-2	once	TGTGCCAGCGCCCAAGCTAGCGGGACCTACGAGCAGTACTTC	CASAQASGTYEQYF
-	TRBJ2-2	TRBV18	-	TGTGCCAGCTCACCGCCCCCTAATCCGGGACTTCGGGGGGAGCTGTTTTTT	CASSPPPNPGLRGELFF
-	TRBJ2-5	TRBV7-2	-	TGTGCCAGCAGCTTTTCAGTTCAAGAGACCCAGTACTTC	CASSFSVQETQYF
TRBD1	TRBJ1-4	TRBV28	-	TGTGCCAGCAGTACAGACAGGGGGCAGGATGAAAAACTGTTTTTT	CASSTDRGQDEKLFF
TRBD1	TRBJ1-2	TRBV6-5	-	TGTGCCAGCAGCCGGACAGGGGGCGGAGGCTACACCTTC	CASSRTGGGGYTF
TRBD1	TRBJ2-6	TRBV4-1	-	TGCGCCAGCAGCCAACCCGGGACAGGGGTGGCTGGGGCCAACGTCCTGACTTTC	CASSQPGTGVAGANVLTF
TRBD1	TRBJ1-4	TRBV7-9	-	TGTGCCAGCAGCCCCACACAGGGGGCGGGTGAAAAACTGTTTTTT	CASSPTQGAGEKLFF
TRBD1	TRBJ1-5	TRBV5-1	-	TGCGCCAGCAGCGTAGGACAGGGTGGCAATCAGCCCCAGCATTTT	CASSVGQGGNQPQHF
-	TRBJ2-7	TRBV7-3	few	TGTGCCAGCAGCTCCAGGGTCAGCTACGAGCAGTACTTC	CASSSRVSYEQYF
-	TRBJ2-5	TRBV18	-	TGTGCCAGCTCACCAGGCGGGGAGAGCCAGTACTTC	CASSPGGESQYF
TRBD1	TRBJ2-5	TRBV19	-	TGTGCCAGTAGTATGACAGGGGCAGAGACCCAGTACTTC	CASSMTGAETQYF
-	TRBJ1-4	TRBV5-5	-	TGTGCCAGCAGCTTAGGTTGGAGGGCTAATGAAAAACTGTTTTTT	CASSLGWRANEKLFF
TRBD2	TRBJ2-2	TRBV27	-	TGTGCCAGCAGCTGGGGGGGGTCCGGGGAGCTGTTTTTT	CASSWGGSGELFF
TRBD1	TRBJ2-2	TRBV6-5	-	TGTGCCAGCAGTCCCCGACAGGGTACCGGGGAGCTGTTTTTT	CASSPRQGTGELFF
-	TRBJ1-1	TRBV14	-	TGTGCCAGCAGCCAAGCGGGAGGGGGAACTGAAGCTTTCTTT	CASSQAGGGTEAFF
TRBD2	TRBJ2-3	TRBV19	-	TGTGCCAGTAGATTCCTCCGCGGGGGTAGCGGGAGGGCCCCAGATACGCAGTATTTT	CASRFLRGGSGRAPDTQYF
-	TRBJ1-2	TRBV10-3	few	TGTGCCATCCCGGGAATTACTAACTATGGCTACACCTTC	CAIPGITNYGYTF
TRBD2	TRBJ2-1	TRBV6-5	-	TGTGCCAGCAGTTCGAGAGCGGGACCCTACAATGAGCAGTTCTTC	CASSSRAGPYNEQFF
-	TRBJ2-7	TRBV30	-	TGTGCCTGGAGTGTACCTGGCAGGGGCGAGCAGTACTTC	CAWSVPGRGEQYF
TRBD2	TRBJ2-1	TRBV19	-	TGTGCCAGTAGTAGCGGGAGGGCCGGCCATGAGCAGTTCTTC	CASSSGRAGHEQFF
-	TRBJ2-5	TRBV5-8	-	TGTGCCAGCAGCCCCGTCCGAGCAAGCGGACAAGAGACCCAGTACTTC	CASSPVRASGQETQYF
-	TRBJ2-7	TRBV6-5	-	TGTGCCAGCAGTCGCGGCACCGCCTACGAGCAGTACTTC	CASSRGTAYEQYF
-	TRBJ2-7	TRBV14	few	TGTGCCAGCAGCCAAGTGCATTCGGGGAAGCAATACGAGCAGTACTTC	CASSQVHSGKQYEQYF
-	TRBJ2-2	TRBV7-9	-	TGTGCCAGCAGCTCCACAACAGGGTTGCGCTTCGGGGAGCTGTTTTTT	CASSSTTGLRFGELFF
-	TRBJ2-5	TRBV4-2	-	TGTGCCAGCAGCGTGCGGGGCGAGACCCAGTACTTC	CASSVRGETQYF
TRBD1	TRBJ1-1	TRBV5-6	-	TGTGCCAGCACCATACGGGACAGCCGAGGGGCTTTCTTT	CASTIRDSRGAFF
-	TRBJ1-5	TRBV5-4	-	TGTGCCAGCAGCTTGCGGGGGGCTAATCAGCCCCAGCATTTT	CASSLRGANQPQHF
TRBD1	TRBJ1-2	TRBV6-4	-	TGTGCCAGCAGTGACTCTCGGGACAGGGATAGAGATGGCTACACCTTC	CASSDSRDRDRDGYTF
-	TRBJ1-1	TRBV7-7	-	TGTGCTAGCAGCCGTTTCGGGAACACTGAAGCTTTCTTT	CASSRFGNTEAFF